The present entry profiles one T cell receptor (beta chain) with its context. Its specific antigen is unknown. Base qualities were left out, and no much larger clone turns up one base away. The donors were healthy, HIV-negative adults with no recently reported acute infections or vaccinations. Only Caucasian adults living in Nashville, Tennessee, USA were represented among the donors. CD4+ T cells were enriched through magnetic negative selection, after which naive cells were positively selected on CD45RA and the remaining negative fraction served as the memory subset. After blood collection by leukapheresis, PBMCs were isolated using Ficoll-Histopaque density gradient centrifugation and then cryopreserved in the vapor phase of liquid nitrogen. Analytical flow cytometry was used to check the purity and quantity of every magnetically sorted T cell population. From each sorted fraction, genomic DNA was isolated and quantified by UV absorbance on a Nanodrop 2000c.

For this chain, trimming is 0 bases at the V end and 5 bases at the J end, and the number of junction bases without a gene match is 7. The CDR3 has 17 amino acids, counting the end cysteine and phenylalanine. Left in the record is the CDR3 DNA by itself, 51 bases read in frame from the first base. The germline V gene (reference sequence) yields SGHNT for CDR1 and YYREEE for CDR2. These data come from a study of shared clonotypes between healthy human individuals (dated by TCRdb to 2019 to 2021). Some background on the complete study: The cohort comprised a couple of women and a few men aged 18 to 49 years. For each donor, CD4 naive and CD4 memory were each given three plates, CD8 naive was given two plates, and CD8 memory was given one plate. Blood TCR repertoires of four to six healthy adults were deeply sequenced to estimate repertoire size and the extent of clonotype sharing between individuals. To increase sequencing depth and limit assay-specific biases, TCR repertoire library preparation and sequencing were carried out by different laboratories using diverse techniques. Leukapheresis yielded between about 0.8 and 9.5 billion PBMCs per donor. The research as a whole found: Across four donors, about 4.5% of naive CD4, roughly 3.4% of naive CD8, roughly 2.2% of memory CD4, and under 0.45% of memory CD8 clonotypes were shared. Naive subsets generally had larger estimated clonotype richness than memory subsets did. Sampling was limited to blood, and TCR repertoires in tissue likely differ from TCR repertoires in blood. Incomplete sequencing was indicated by rarefaction of sorted-subset datasets, despite the large sequencing depth. Because the study included a small number of donors, the genetic and exposure-history diversity represented was limited. Compared with non-shared clonotypes, clonotypes shared by all four sorted-subset donors had higher generation probabilities. Pairwise subsampling led to the expectation that sequencing depth would affect the degree of clonotype sharing among donors.

Using the deep immunoSEQ assay, TCR CDR3 regions were amplified from genomic DNA by multiplex PCR. Extracted genomic DNA from each cell subset was spread evenly across all wells of several immunoSEQ 96-well plates, with each plate serving as a replicate. Each replicate PCR for sorted subsets received about 210 ng genomic DNA, equal to tens of thousands of T cell genomes. Purified libraries were measured with a Qubit 3.0 fluorometer, size-checked on a Bioanalyzer 2100, and measured again with the KAPA Library Quantification kit. Every immunoSEQ 96-well plate was sequenced on a separate single-read 150-cycle Illumina NextSeq 550 flow cell. The study's processing was this. The immunoSEQ output contained only junctional sequences without quality scores, so filtering could not match that applied to full-length reads. Sequences were annotated with PyIR, a Python wrapper for IgBLAST v1.9, using IMGT germline references to assign V/J genes and CDR3. Reads were filtered out if the reads had weak V/J assignments (E-value above 1e-6), no CDR3, stop codons, out-of-frame junctions, or ambiguous translated residues. V3J clonotypes were defined as sequences sharing the same inferred V gene, J gene, and CDR3 amino acid sequence. Percentage overlap between repertoires was computed as shared unique clonotypes divided by the size of the smaller repertoire. Three approaches were used to assess repertoire richness: RTK rarefaction, the Chao1 estimator, and Recon v2.1 estimates of unobserved clonotypes. For all TCRbeta clonotypes obtained by the gDNA method from several donors, generation probabilities were computed with OLGA. TCRdb took this table from immuneACCESS and kept in-frame rearrangements with V and J called. Such tables lack part of the clones; where checked against another copy, unresolved V genes explain under half of the gap, and the rest is unexplained. The DNA was the basis for D and trimming; V, J and clone size are from that table. The sample records around 340,000 clones, about 70% of which are singletons. Together, the top ten hold over 9.5% of the sample.

The sample was memory CD4+ T cells sorted from blood. This specimen's cell subset or site label, per the study, means: CD45RA-negative fraction. This clonotype was sampled from a man younger than 40 in good health. The V and J segments used are TRBV5-4 and TRBJ2-1; 11 central nucleotides agree with TRBD2. The sequenced DNA is TGTGCCAGCAGCTTGGGTAGCGGGAGGGCTGGGCACAATGAGCAGTTCTTC. It translates as CASSLGSGRAGHNEQFF.